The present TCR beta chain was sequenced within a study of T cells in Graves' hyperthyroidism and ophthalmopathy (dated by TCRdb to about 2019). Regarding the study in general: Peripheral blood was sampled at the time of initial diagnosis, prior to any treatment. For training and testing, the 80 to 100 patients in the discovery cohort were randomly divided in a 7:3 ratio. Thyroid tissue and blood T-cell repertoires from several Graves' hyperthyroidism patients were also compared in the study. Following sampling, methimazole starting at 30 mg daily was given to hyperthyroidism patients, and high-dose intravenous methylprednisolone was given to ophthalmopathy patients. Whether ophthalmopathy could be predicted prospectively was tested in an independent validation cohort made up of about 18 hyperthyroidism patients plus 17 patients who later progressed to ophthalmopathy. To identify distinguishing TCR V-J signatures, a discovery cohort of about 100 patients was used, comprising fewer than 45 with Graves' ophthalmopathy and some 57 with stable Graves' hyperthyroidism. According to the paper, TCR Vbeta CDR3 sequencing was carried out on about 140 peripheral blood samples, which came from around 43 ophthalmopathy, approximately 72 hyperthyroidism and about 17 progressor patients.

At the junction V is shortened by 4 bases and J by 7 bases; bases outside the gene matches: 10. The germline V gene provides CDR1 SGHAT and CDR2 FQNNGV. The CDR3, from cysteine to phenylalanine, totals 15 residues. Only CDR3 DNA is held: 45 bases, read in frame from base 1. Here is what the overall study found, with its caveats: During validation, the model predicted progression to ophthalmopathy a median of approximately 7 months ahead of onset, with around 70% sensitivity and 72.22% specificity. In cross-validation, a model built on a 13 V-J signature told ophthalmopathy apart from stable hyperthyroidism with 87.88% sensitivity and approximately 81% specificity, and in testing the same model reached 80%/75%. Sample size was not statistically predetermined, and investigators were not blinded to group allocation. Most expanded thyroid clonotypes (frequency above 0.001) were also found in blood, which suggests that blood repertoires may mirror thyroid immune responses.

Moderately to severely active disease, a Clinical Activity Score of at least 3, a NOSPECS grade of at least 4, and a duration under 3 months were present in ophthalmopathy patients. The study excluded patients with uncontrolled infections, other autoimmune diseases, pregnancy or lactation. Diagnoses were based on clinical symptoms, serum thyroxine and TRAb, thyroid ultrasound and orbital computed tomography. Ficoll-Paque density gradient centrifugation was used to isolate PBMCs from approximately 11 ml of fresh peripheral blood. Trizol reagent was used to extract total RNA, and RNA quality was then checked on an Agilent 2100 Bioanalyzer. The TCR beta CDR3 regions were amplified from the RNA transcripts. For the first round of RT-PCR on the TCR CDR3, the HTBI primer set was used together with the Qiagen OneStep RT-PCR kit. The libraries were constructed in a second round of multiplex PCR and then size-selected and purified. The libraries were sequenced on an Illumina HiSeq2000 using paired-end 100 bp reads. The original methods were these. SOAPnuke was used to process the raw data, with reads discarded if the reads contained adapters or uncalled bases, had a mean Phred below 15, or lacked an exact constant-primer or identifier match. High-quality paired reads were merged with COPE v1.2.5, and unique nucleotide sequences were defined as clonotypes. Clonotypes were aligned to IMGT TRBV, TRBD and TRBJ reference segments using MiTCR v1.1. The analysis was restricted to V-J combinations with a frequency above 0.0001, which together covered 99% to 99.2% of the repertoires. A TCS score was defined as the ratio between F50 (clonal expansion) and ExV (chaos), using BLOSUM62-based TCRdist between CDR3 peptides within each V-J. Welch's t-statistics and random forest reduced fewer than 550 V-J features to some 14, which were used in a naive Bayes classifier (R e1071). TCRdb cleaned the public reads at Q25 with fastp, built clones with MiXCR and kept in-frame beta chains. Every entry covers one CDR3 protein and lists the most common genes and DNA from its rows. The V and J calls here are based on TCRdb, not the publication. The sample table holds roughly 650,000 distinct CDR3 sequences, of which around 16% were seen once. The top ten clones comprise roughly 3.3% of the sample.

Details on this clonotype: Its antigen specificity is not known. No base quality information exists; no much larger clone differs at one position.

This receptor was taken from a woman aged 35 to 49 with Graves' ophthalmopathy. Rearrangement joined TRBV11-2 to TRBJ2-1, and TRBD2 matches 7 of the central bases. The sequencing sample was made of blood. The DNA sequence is TGTGCCAGCAGCTCATTAGCGGGTGGGGGTAATGAGCAGTTCTTC. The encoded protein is CASSSLAGGGNEQFF.